The clone carrying this TCR beta chain occurred a few times. The sample originates from a study of cytomegalovirus exposure and HLA in healthy donors. In the study overall: In a previous analysis, about 100 million unique TCR beta sequences were found from 150 million to 200 million T cells.

The PCR made use of 60 Vbeta and 13 Jbeta primers. Sequenced by immunoSEQ multiplex PCR; TCRdb stores in-frame clones only, minus some. The sample lists around 91,000 clones; roughly 78% were seen once. This CDR3 comprises 15 residues. Per germline, CDR1 SGHKS and CDR2 YYEKEE (reference sequence). The J segment lost 4 bases and the V segment lost 3 bases, leaving 6 bases of the junction unmatched. The receptor was derived from a male donor in good health and CMV-seropositive. Sequenced: PBMCs. This chain uses TRBV5-5 with TRBJ2-3, with 9 bases fitting TRBD2. In DNA, the CDR3 is TGTGCCAGCAGCTCATTAGCGGGAGCGGCAGATACGCAGTATTTT. Protein: CASSSLAGAADTQYF.